The next 21 T cell receptor beta chains were all read from a single sample in a study of cytotoxic CD8 clonotypes in ibrutinib-treated CLL (dated by TCRdb to 2020 to 2022). Libraries were prepared through the immunoSEQ multiplex PCR assay. TCRdb obtained this table from immuneACCESS and retained in-frame rearrangements with V and J assigned. These tables miss some clones; where compared with another copy, unresolved V genes account for less than half of the shortfall, and the remainder is unexplained. This sample has 60,000 to 75,000 clones in its table, and around nine tenths of those were observed once. The top ten hold around 3.3% of the sample. The time point label for this specimen denotes: approximately eleven months on ibrutinib. The source material was PBMCs, sampled after 12 months of ibrutinib treatment. Receptors were obtained from a human donor with chronic lymphocytic leukemia.

The rearrangement links TRBV5-1 to TRBJ1-6; D perhaps matches TRBD1 (5 bases). CDR1 is SGHRS, CDR2 YFSETQ, per germline. The CDR3 spans 16 residues. Trimming removed 2 bases at V and 7 bases at J, with 16 bases between. The CDR3 coding sequence is TGCGCCAGCAGCTTCGCTGCAGGGACGGAGAATTCACCCCTCCACTTT. Amino acid sequence: CASSFAAGTENSPLHF.

The V gene is TRBV7-2, the J gene TRBJ2-7; 8 nucleotides match TRBD2. This CDR3 region has 17 residues. Germline V gene data show CDR1 as SGHTA and CDR2 as FQGNSA. Trimming cost V 4 bases and J 9 bases; bases outside gene matches: 20. CDR3 protein: CASSSRLAGGSVSRQYF. CDR3 sequence (DNA): TGTGCCAGCAGCTCCCGACTTGCGGGAGGTTCAGTATCGCGGCAGTACTTC.

The chain is built from TRBV7-2 and TRBJ2-5; TRBD1 is a possible D gene (5 bases). The CDR3 has 16 amino acids. Between the trimmed V and J ends, which lost 5 bases and 3 bases, there was a span of 19 bases. CDR1 and CDR2 (germline): SGHTA, FQGNSA. The CDR3 protein is CASSRPRDDSKETQYF. Here the CDR3 DNA reads TGTGCCAGCAGCAGACCCCGAGACGACAGCAAAGAGACCCAGTACTTC.

This rearrangement joins TRBV5-1 to TRBJ1-5; D may be TRBD1 (5 bases). Looked up from germline, CDR1 is SGHRS and CDR2 is YFSETQ. CDR3 length: 19 residues. Trimming cost V 2 bases and J 0 bases, with 21 bases left between them. The CDR3 sequence is CASSFSGSPIKYSNQPQHF. In DNA, the CDR3 is TGCGCCAGCAGCTTTTCAGGGAGCCCCATTAAATATAGCAATCAGCCCCAGCATTTT.

This chain uses TRBV28 with TRBJ2-7; TRBD2 aligns across 8 bases. This CDR3 spans 13 amino acids. The germline V gene has CDR1 MDHEN and CDR2 SYDVKM. Losses at the gene ends were 6 bases for V and 5 bases for J; bases not matched to a gene: 6. CDR3: CASRVSGKHEQYF. CDR3 DNA: TGTGCCAGCAGAGTTAGCGGGAAACACGAGCAGTACTTC.

The chain employs TRBV7-9 and TRBJ2-5; 8 bases map to TRBD1. There are 14 residues in the CDR3. The germline V gene has CDR1 SEHNR and CDR2 FQNEAQ (reference sequence). Germline trimming cut 4 bases from V and 2 bases from J; bases unmatched to any gene: 3. For the CDR3, the DNA is TGTGCCAGCAGCTCGGACAGGGAACAAGAGACCCAGTACTTC. Its translation is CASSSDREQETQYF.

DNA for the CDR3: TGTGCCAGCAGCTTTACTAGAGGGGCGGAGACCCAGTACTTC. This sequence encodes CASSFTRGAETQYF. This chain joins TRBV7-9 and TRBJ2-5, with D perhaps given as TRBD1 or TRBD2 (5 bases each). CDR3 size: 14 residues. V was shortened by 3 bases and J by 5 bases, with 13 bases between the two germline ends. The germline gives CDR1 SEHNR, CDR2 FQNEAQ (reference sequence).

The gene calls are TRBV5-8 and TRBJ2-5, with TRBD1 identical over 10 bases. This CDR3 has 15 residues. Trimming removed 4 bases from V and 5 bases from J; junction bases left unmatched: 8. CDR1 SGHTS and CDR2 YDEGEE come from the germline V gene. The CDR3 DNA is TGTGCCAGCAGCGCCGGGACAGGGGTTGGGGAGACCCAGTACTTC. Translating gives CASSAGTGVGETQYF.

This CDR3 is CASSEPDRSNQPQHF. DNA of the CDR3: TGTGCCAGCAGTGAACCTGACAGAAGCAATCAGCCCCAGCATTTT. The rearrangement links TRBV6-1 to TRBJ1-5, with TRBD1 as a possible D gene (5 bases). The CDR3 has 15 residues. The V gene lost 2 bases and the J gene lost 1 base, with 9 bases spanning the gap. CDR1 is MNHNS, CDR2 SASEGT, per germline.

This clone was detected a few times. This chain joins TRBV6-1 and TRBJ1-4; D gene uncertain. Deletions cut 6 bases from V and 2 bases from J, with 7 bases between. The CDR3 covers 13 residues. CDR1 and CDR2 (germline): MNHNS, SASEGT. CDR3 in amino acids: CASRQRTNEKLFF. The CDR3 nucleotides are TGTGCCAGCAGGCAACGGACTAATGAAAAACTGTTTTTT.

The genes are TRBV28 and TRBJ1-4, with a possible D match to TRBD1 (5 bases). V lost 2 bases, J lost 10 bases, and 20 bases lay in between. Germline lookup yields CDR1 MDHEN and CDR2 SYDVKM. CDR3 length: 16 amino acids. In nucleotides, the CDR3 is TGTGCCAGCAGTTTAAGTGGGGACGGAGTAGTCGGAAAACTGTTTTTT. It specifies CASSLSGDGVVGKLFF.

The gene calls are TRBV6-1 and TRBJ1-5, with 8 bases fitting TRBD1. Trimming cost V 1 base and J 2 bases; bases outside gene matches: 7. This CDR3 is built from 17 residues. Germline V lookup: CDR1 MNHNS, CDR2 SASEGT. The CDR3 nucleotides read TGTGCCAGCAGTGAAGAGGCAGGGGGCGCCGGCAATCAGCCCCAGCATTTT. Translating it yields CASSEEAGGAGNQPQHF.

The chain links TRBV10-3 to TRBJ2-5; TRBD2 matches 13 bases. Germline V lookup: CDR1 ENHRY, CDR2 SYGVKD. The CDR3 has 19 residues. V lost 6 bases, J lost 3 bases, and 16 bases stayed unmatched. CDR3 region: CAIRWGLAGLKPRKETQYF. The CDR3, as DNA: TGTGCCATCAGATGGGGACTAGCGGGACTTAAACCCCGTAAAGAGACCCAGTACTTC.

The chain joins TRBV6-6 to TRBJ2-2; D not certain. This CDR3 region has 16 residues. CDR1 and CDR2 from the germline V gene are MNHNY and SVGAGI (reference sequence). V gave up 1 base and J gave up 8 bases, with 17 bases separating them. CDR3 sequence reads: CASSYLTGLYFGELFF. The CDR3 DNA reads TGTGCCAGCAGTTACTTAACCGGGCTCTACTTTGGGGAGCTGTTTTTT.

The chain carries TRBV7-3 and TRBJ2-1, with TRBD1 identical over 8 bases. Losses at the gene ends were 0 bases for V and 3 bases for J; bases not matched to a gene: 1. The germline gives CDR1 SGHTA, CDR2 FQGTGA. The CDR3 loop spans 15 amino acids. CDR3 protein: CASSLTGQGYNEQFF. The CDR3 region has the DNA TGTGCCAGCAGCTTAACAGGACAGGGCTACAATGAGCAGTTCTTC.

CDR3 protein: CASSLESTNEKLFF. CDR3 nucleotide sequence: TGTGCCAGCAGTTTAGAGTCAACTAATGAAAAACTGTTTTTT. This chain joins TRBV27 and TRBJ1-4, with D uncertain. This CDR3 is 14 amino acids long. Germline V lookup: CDR1 MNHEY, CDR2 SMNVEV (reference sequence). V lost 2 bases and J 0 bases, leaving 4 bases between the germline ends. Full variable domain (missing parts from reference TRBV27 and TRBJ1-4): EAQVTQNPRYLITVTGKKLTVTCSQNMNHEYMSWYRQDPGLGLRQIYYSMNVEVTDKGDVPEGYKVSRKEKRNFPLILESPSPNQTSLYFCASSLESTNEKLFFGSGTQLSVL.

This clone came up once. V usage is TRBV10-3 and J usage is TRBJ2-2; TRBD1 matches 7 bases. The germline CDR1 and CDR2 sequences are ENHRY and SYGVKD. V dropped 7 bases and J dropped 3; count of bases not matched to a gene: 5. The CDR3 has 14 residues. CDR3 in amino acids: CAINRQGDTGELFF. The DNA of the CDR3 is TGTGCCATCAACCGACAGGGAGACACCGGGGAGCTGTTTTTT.

This clone has only a few counts. The V call is TRBV18, the J call TRBJ1-1; weak D call: TRBD1 (6 bases). Germline V gene data show CDR1 as KGHSH and CDR2 as LQKENI. The CDR3 covers 14 residues. V was cut by 6 bases and J by 3 bases, with 14 bases left in between. Written as DNA, the CDR3 is TGTGCCAGCTCTCGGGGACAATCGGACACTGAAGCTTTCTTT. Its protein is CASSRGQSDTEAFF.

The chain couples TRBV11-2 to TRBJ2-1; a weak D match, TRBD2 (5 bases). The V gene's germline CDR1 is SGHAT and CDR2 FQNNGV. The V gene lost 7 bases and the J gene lost 4 bases, with 14 bases spanning the gap. The CDR3 runs to 14 residues. The CDR3 bases are TGTGCCAGCACCTTCGGAGGCACATACAATGAGCAGTTCTTC. Translated, it gives CASTFGGTYNEQFF.

The V gene is TRBV9, the J gene TRBJ2-1; a possible D gene is TRBD2 (6 bases). Per germline, CDR1 SGDLS and CDR2 YYNGEE. The CDR3 contains 16 residues. Trimming cost V 0 bases and J 6 bases, with 16 bases left between them. The CDR3 is CASSVAWRDFGNEQFF. The CDR3 DNA reads as TGTGCCAGCAGCGTAGCTTGGCGGGATTTTGGCAATGAGCAGTTCTTC.

The chain carries TRBV29-1 and TRBJ2-7; D is uncertain. The CDR3 spans 11 residues. Trimming left V 4 bases short and J 6 bases short, with 10 bases between. The germline CDR1 and CDR2 sequences are SQVTM and ANQGSEA. CDR3 loop: CSVGDRPEQYF. CDR3 DNA: TGCAGCGTTGGGGATCGCCCCGAGCAGTACTTC.